The clone carrying this T cell receptor (beta chain) was seen a few times. Its antigen is undetermined. V was clipped by 6 bases and J by 0 bases; unmatched bases: 8. The CDR3 contains 16 residues. These data belong to a study of T cell repertoires in cytomegalovirus infection. Looking at the study overall: An indication of both CMV infection and matching HLA type came from public TCR beta signatures. Study-level points and caveats: Dominating the ex vivo response were TCR beta clonotypes that were CMV-specific and HLA-C-restricted.

A single record per CDR3 protein comes from TCRdb applying MiXCR to the reads. Seen here are fewer than 850,000 distinct CDR3 sequences, roughly 29% observed once, and the top ten hold around 13%. This receptor was identified in a human donor in good health (CMV status not recorded). Some clones in this sample may be carry-over from other donors' samples. The input for sequencing was cultured CD8+ T cells from PBMCs, taken from culture after CMV antigen stimulation. The chain employs TRBV12-3 or TRBV12-4 and TRBJ2-1; 7 bases align to TRBD2. CDR3 coding DNA: TGTGCCAGCAGCGGGAGCGGGGACGGCTCCTACAATGAGCAGTTCTTC. This translates into CASSGSGDGSYNEQFF.